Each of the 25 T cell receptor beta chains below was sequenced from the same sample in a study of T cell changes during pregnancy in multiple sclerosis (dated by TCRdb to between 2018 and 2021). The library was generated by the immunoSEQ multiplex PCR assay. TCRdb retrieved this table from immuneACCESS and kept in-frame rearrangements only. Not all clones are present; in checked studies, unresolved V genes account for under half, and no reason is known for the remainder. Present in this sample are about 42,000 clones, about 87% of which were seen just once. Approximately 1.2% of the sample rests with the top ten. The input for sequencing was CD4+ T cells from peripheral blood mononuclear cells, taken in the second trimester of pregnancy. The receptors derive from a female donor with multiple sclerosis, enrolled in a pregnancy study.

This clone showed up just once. CDR3 protein: CASSALAGGPNEQFF. The CDR3 DNA sequence: TGCGCCAGCAGCGCACTAGCGGGAGGGCCCAATGAGCAGTTCTTC. The gene calls are TRBV10-2 and TRBJ2-1; TRBD2 matches at 13 bases. CDR1 WSHSY and CDR2 SAAADI come from the germline V gene. This CDR3 is 15 amino acids long. Losses at the gene ends were 6 bases for V and 6 bases for J; bases not matched to a gene: 5.

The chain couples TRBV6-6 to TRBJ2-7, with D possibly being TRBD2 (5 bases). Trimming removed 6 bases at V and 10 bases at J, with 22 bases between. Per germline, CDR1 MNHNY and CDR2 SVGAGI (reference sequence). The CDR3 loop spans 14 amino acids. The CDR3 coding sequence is TGTGCCAGCAGCCGGCCCTCTACTGGGAGCGGTCAGTACTTC. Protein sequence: CASSRPSTGSGQYF.

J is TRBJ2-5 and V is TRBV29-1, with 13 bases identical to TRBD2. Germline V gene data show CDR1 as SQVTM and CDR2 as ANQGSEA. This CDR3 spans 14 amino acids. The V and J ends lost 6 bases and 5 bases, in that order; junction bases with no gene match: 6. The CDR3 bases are TGCAGCGTCGGGACTAGCGGGAATTCCGAGACCCAGTACTTC. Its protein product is CSVGTSGNSETQYF.

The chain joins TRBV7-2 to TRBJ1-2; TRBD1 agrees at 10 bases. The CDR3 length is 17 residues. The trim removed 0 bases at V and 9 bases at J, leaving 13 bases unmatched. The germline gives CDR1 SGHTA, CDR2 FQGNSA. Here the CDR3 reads CASSLAGGDRGISSYTF. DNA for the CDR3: TGTGCCAGCAGCTTAGCGGGTGGGGACAGGGGTATTAGTAGCTACACCTTC.

This CDR3 is CASSLTSGNYNEQFF. CDR3 bases: TGTGCCAGCAGTCTGACTAGCGGAAACTACAATGAGCAGTTCTTC. The chain couples TRBV6-4 to TRBJ2-1; 9 nucleotides agree with TRBD2. The V gene's germline CDR1 is MRHNA and CDR2 SNTAGT. This CDR3 has 15 residues. The V segment lost 5 bases and the J segment 3 bases; nucleotides outside the gene matches: 5.

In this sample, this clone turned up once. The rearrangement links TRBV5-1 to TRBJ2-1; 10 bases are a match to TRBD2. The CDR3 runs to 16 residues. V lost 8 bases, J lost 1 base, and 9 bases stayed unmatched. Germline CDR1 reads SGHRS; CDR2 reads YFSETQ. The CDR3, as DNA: TGCGCCAGTAGGACTAGCGGCAGTGTTTCCTACAATGAGCAGTTCTTC. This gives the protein CASRTSGSVSYNEQFF.

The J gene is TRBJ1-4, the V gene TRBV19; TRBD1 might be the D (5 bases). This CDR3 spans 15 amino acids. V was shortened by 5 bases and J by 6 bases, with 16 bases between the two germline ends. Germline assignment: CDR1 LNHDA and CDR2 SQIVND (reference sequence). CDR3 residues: CASSPQTGGDEKLFF. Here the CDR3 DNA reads TGTGCCAGTAGTCCTCAAACCGGAGGGGATGAAAAACTGTTTTTT. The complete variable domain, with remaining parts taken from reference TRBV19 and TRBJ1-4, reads DGGITQSPKYLFRKEGQNVTLSCEQNLNHDAMYWYRQDPGQGLRLIYYSQIVNDFQKGDIAEGYSVSREKKESFPLTVTSAQKNPTAFYLCASSPQTGGDEKLFFGSGTQLSVL.

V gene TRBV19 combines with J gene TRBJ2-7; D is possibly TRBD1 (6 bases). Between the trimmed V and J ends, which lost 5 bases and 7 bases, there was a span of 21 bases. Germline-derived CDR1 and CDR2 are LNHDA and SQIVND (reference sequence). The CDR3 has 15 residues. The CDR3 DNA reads TGTGCCAGTAGTGTCCGAGGGGGTGGGTTGCAGGAGCAGTACTTC. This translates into CASSVRGGGLQEQYF.

The CDR3 DNA reads as TGTGCCAGCAGCTTCTTGGGGCCTGGTCAGGGGAAATCAGGCGAGCAGTACTTC. Its protein is CASSFLGPGQGKSGEQYF. This rearrangement joins TRBV5-6 to TRBJ2-7; the D gene is possibly TRBD1 (6 bases). The CDR3 consists of 18 residues. The V gene lost 2 bases and the J gene lost 6 bases, with 27 bases spanning the gap. Germline-derived CDR1 and CDR2 are SGHDT and YYEEEE. Using reference TRBV5-6 and TRBJ2-7 for the parts outside the CDR3, the full variable domain is DAGVTQSPTHLIKTRGQQVTLRCSPKSGHDTVSWYQQALGQGPQFIFQYYEEEERQRGNFPDRFSGHQFPNYSSELNVNALLLGDSALYLCASSFLGPGQGKSGEQYFGPGTRLTVT.

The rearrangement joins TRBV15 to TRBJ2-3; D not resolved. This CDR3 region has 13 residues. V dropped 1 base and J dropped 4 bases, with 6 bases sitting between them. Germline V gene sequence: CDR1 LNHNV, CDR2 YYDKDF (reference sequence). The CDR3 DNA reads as TGTGCCACCAGCAGAGGAGGTGCAGATACGCAGTATTTT. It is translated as CATSRGGADTQYF. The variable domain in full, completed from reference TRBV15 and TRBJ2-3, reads DAMVIQNPRYQVTQFGKPVTLSCSQTLNHNVMYWYQQKSSQAPKLLFHYYDKDFNNEADTPDNFQSRRPNTSFCFLDIRSPGLGDTAMYLCATSRGGADTQYFGPGTRLTVL.

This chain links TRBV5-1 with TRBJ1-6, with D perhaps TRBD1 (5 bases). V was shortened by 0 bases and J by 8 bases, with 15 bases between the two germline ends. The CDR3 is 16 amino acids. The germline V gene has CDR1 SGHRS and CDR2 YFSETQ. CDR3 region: CASSLGGTGGYSPLHF. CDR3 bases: TGCGCCAGCAGCTTGGGTGGCACGGGGGGTTATTCACCCCTCCACTTT.

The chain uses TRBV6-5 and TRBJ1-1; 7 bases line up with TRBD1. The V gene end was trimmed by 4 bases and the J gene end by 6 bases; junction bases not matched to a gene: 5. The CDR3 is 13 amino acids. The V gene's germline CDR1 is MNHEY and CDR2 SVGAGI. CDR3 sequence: CASSSGQVSEAFF. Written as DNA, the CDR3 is TGTGCCAGCAGTTCCGGACAGGTCTCTGAAGCTTTCTTT.

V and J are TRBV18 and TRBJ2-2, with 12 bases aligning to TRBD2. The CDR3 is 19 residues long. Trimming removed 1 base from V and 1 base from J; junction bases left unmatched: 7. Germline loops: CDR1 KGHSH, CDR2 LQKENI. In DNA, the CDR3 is TGTGCCAGCTCACCACTTAGACTAGCGGGAGACCTGAACACCGGGGAGCTGTTTTTT. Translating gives CASSPLRLAGDLNTGELFF.

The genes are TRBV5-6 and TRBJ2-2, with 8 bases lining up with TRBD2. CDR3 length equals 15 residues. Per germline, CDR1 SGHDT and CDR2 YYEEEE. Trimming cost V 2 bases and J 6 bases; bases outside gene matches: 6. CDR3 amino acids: CASSFEAGVSGELFF. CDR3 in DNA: TGTGCCAGCAGCTTTGAAGCGGGAGTTTCCGGGGAGCTGTTTTTT.

The CDR3 reads CASSVTSGRLRAETQYF. CDR3 DNA sequence: TGCGCCAGCAGCGTAACTAGCGGGAGGCTTCGGGCGGAGACCCAGTACTTC. The chain is built from TRBV5-1 and TRBJ2-5; TRBD2 matches 12 bases. Germline assignment: CDR1 SGHRS and CDR2 YFSETQ. The CDR3 spans 17 residues. With 4 bases clipped from V and 5 bases from J, the junction kept 12 bases outside the gene matches.

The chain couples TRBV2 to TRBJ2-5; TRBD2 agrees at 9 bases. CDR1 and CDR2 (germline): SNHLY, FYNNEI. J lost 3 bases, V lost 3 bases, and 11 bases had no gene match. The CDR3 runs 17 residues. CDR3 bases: TGTGCCAGCAGTGAGCAAACTAGCGGGCCCCGAAAAGAGACCCAGTACTTC. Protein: CASSEQTSGPRKETQYF.

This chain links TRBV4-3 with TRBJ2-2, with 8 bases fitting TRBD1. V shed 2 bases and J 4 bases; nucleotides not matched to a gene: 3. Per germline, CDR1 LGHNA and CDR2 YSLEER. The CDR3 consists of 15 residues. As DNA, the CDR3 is TGCGCCAGCAGCCAAACTACAGGGGGCACCGGGGAGCTGTTTTTT. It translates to CASSQTTGGTGELFF.

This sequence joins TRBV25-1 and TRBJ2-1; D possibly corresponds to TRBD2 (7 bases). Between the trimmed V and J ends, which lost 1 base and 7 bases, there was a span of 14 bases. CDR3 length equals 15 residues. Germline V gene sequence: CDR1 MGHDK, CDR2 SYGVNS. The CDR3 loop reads CASSESRGGRNEQFF. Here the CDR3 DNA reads TGTGCCAGCAGTGAATCCAGGGGAGGGAGGAATGAGCAGTTCTTC.

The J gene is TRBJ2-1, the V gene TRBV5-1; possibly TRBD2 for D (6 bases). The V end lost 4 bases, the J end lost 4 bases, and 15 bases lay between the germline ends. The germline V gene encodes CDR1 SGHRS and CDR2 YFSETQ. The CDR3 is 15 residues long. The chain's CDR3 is CASSLGLMQYNEQFF. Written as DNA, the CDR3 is TGCGCCAGCAGCCTAGGACTAATGCAGTACAATGAGCAGTTCTTC.

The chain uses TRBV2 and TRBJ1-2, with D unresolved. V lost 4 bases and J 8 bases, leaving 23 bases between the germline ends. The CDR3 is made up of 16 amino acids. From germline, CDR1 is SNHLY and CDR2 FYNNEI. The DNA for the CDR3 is TGTGCCAGCAGTGGGCGGCAAGGACTTCAAACCGGCGGCTACACCTTC. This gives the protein CASSGRQGLQTGGYTF.

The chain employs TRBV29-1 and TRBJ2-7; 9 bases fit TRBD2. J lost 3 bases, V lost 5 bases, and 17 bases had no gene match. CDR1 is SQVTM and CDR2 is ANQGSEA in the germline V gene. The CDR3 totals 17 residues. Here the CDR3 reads CSVQGQAGGSLNYEQYF. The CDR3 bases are TGCAGCGTTCAGGGGCAGGCGGGAGGGAGTTTAAACTACGAGCAGTACTTC.

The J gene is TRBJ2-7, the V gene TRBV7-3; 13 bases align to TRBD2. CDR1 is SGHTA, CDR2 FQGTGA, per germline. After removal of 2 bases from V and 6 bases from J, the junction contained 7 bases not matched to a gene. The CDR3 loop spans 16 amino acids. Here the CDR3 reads CASSLGAGLAGSEQYF. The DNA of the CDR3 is TGTGCCAGCAGCTTAGGGGCGGGACTAGCGGGAAGCGAGCAGTACTTC.

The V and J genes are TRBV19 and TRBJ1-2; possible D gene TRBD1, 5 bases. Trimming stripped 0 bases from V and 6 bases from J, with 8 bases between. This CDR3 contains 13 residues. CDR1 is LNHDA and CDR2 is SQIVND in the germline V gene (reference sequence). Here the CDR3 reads CASSIEAGHGYTF. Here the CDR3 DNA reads TGTGCCAGTAGTATAGAGGCGGGGCATGGCTACACCTTC.

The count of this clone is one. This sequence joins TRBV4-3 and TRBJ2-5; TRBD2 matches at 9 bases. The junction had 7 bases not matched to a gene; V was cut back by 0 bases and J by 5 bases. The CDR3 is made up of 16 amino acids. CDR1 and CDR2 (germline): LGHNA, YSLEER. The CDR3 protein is CASSQERLAGWETQYF. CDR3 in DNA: TGCGCCAGCAGCCAAGAGAGGCTAGCGGGATGGGAGACCCAGTACTTC.

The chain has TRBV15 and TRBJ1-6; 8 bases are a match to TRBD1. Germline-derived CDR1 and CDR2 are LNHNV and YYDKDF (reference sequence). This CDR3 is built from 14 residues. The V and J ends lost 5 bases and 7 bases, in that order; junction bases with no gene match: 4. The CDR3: CATSPGGLNSPLHF. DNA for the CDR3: TGTGCCACCAGCCCAGGGGGCCTCAATTCACCCCTCCACTTT.